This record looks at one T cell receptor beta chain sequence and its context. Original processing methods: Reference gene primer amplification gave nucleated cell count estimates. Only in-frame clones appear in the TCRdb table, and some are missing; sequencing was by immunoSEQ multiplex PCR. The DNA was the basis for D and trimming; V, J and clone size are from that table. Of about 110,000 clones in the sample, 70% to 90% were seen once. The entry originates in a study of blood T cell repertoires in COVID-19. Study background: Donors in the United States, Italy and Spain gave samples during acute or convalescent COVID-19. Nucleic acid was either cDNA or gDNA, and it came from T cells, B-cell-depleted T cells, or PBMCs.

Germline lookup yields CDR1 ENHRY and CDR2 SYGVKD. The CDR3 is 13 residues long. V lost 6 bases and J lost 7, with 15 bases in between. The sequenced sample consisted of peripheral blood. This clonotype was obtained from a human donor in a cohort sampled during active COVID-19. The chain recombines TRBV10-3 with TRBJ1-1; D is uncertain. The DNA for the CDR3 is TGTGCCATCAGCGGGAGAGGTCCGAGTGAAGCTTTCTTT. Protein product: CAISGRGPSEAFF.